The present TCR beta chain was sequenced within a study of T cell changes during pregnancy in multiple sclerosis. This table comes from immunoSEQ multiplex PCR, and its TCRdb copy is limited to in-frame clones, with some not included. The data show 70,000 to 90,000 clones, just under 95% seen once. There are 11 residues in the CDR3. The V and J ends lost 8 bases and 11 bases, in that order; junction bases with no gene match: 9. The germline CDR1 and CDR2 sequences are DFQATT and SNEGSKA (reference sequence). The sample here was peripheral blood, taken in the second trimester of pregnancy. The genes are TRBV20-1 and TRBJ2-3; the match to TRBD2 covers 8 bases. The receptor comes from a female donor in good health, enrolled as a control in a pregnancy study. As DNA, the CDR3 is TGCAGTCTCTCGCCGGGACTAGAGCAGTATTTT. Its translation: CSLSPGLEQYF.